The T cell receptor beta chain described here comes from a study of CD8+ T cells in alopecia areata. Study in general: Treatment of the treated patients consisted of oral tofacitinib, 5 to 10 mg twice daily.

Documented treatment: oral pan-JAK inhibitor, 5-10 mg twice daily. Both peripheral blood and punch biopsies of lesional scalp skin were obtained from patients who had alopecia areata. Per the germline V gene, CDR1 is SGHAT and CDR2 is FQNNGV. There are 12 residues in the CDR3. The germline V and J ends were trimmed by 4 bases and 12 bases, with 13 bases remaining between them. cDNA prepared by RNA extraction and subsequent reverse transcription served as the template for sequencing. The method was immunoSEQ multiplex PCR; TCRdb's version includes in-frame clones alone and lacks a portion of them. This table holds roughly 170,000 clones, roughly 50% found once.

This TCR came from a human donor with alopecia areata. Sequenced here: CD8+ T cells sorted from blood, sampled at week 24, from a patient treated with tofacitinib. The chain is built from TRBV11-2 and TRBJ2-1; D gene uncertain. The CDR3 DNA sequence: TGTGCCAGCAGCTCAGATTGGGGTAGGCAGTTCTTC. This codes for CASSSDWGRQFF.